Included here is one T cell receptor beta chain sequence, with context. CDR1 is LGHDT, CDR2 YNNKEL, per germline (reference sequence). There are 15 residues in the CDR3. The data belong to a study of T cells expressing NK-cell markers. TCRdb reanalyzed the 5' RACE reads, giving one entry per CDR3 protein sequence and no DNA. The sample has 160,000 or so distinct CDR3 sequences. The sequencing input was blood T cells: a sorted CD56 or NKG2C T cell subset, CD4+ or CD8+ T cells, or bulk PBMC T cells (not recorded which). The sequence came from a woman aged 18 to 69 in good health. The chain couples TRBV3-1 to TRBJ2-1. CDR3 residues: CASSQGAELYNEQFF.